One sample yielded the 27 T cell receptor beta chains listed below, sequenced in a study of T cell responses to AZD1222 COVID-19 vaccine. Libraries were prepared by immunoSEQ multiplex PCR; TCRdb keeps only in-frame clonotypes and omits some of them. Of around 130,000 clones in the sample, approximately 85% were seen once. Specimen: peripheral blood, collected on day 0 of AZD1222 vaccination. These receptors were obtained from an adult in good health.

CDR3 nucleotide sequence: TGTGCCAGCAGCGGCCGTCTGCAGTATACAGATACGCAGTATTTT. Its protein is CASSGRLQYTDTQYF. The V and J genes are TRBV11-1 and TRBJ2-3, with no clear D. Germline CDR1 reads SGHAT; CDR2 reads FQDESV (reference sequence). V was trimmed by 5 bases and J by 3 bases, leaving 15 bases between them. The CDR3 totals 15 residues.

The chain links TRBV29-1 to TRBJ2-5, with 7 bases that match TRBD1. V was pared by 4 bases and J by 5 bases, with 10 bases of the junction left unmatched. The CDR3 runs 14 residues. The germline CDR1 and CDR2 sequences are SQVTM and ANQGSEA. Here the CDR3 reads CSVVWTGWSETQYF. The DNA of the CDR3 is TGCAGCGTTGTTTGGACAGGTTGGTCGGAGACCCAGTACTTC.

The chain couples TRBV7-2 to TRBJ2-7, with 9 bases matching TRBD1. The V gene's germline CDR1 is SGHTA and CDR2 FQGNSA. After removal of 5 bases from V and 2 bases from J, the junction contained 4 bases not matched to a gene. The CDR3 contains 14 residues. The DNA of the CDR3 is TGTGCCAGCAGCACAGGGACAGGGCCCTACGAGCAGTACTTC. Encoded protein: CASSTGTGPYEQYF.

This clone has just one count. The chain couples TRBV7-6 to TRBJ2-7, with no clear D. The CDR3 runs to 14 residues. Trimming took 0 bases from V and 9 from J, leaving 15 bases between them. Germline loops: CDR1 SGHVS, CDR2 FNYEAQ. CDR3 loop: CASSLAWTHKAQYF. The CDR3 nucleotides read TGTGCCAGCAGCTTAGCGTGGACCCATAAGGCGCAGTACTTC.

This chain joins TRBV7-2 and TRBJ1-2; D uncertain. The length of the CDR3 is 14 residues. Between the trimmed V and J ends, which lost 1 base and 0 bases, there was a span of 6 bases. Germline V gene sequence: CDR1 SGHTA, CDR2 FQGNSA. The CDR3 DNA reads TGTGCCAGCAGCTTAGAGAGGGCTAACTATGGCTACACCTTC. It codes for CASSLERANYGYTF.

J is TRBJ2-1 and V is TRBV2; possibly TRBD2 for D (6 bases). This CDR3 comprises 13 residues. Looked up from germline, CDR1 is SNHLY and CDR2 is FYNNEI. V was cut by 6 bases and J by 1 base, with 7 bases left in between. CDR3 in amino acids: CASREGSYNEQFF. In DNA, the CDR3 is TGTGCCAGCAGGGAGGGGTCCTACAATGAGCAGTTCTTC.

The chain is built from TRBV5-6 and TRBJ1-6; weak D call: TRBD1 (6 bases). V was cut by 5 bases and J by 6 bases, with 24 bases left in between. Germline values: CDR1 SGHDT, CDR2 YYEEEE. There are 18 residues in the CDR3. The CDR3 region is CASSIPGGQFSPNSPLHF. For the CDR3, the DNA is TGTGCCAGCAGTATCCCCGGGGGACAATTCTCCCCTAATTCACCCCTCCACTTT.

The J gene is TRBJ1-5, the V gene TRBV6-1; D gene unclear. The CDR3 loop spans 13 amino acids. V was trimmed by 1 base and J by 7 bases, leaving 8 bases between them. CDR1 MNHNS and CDR2 SASEGT come from the germline V gene. The CDR3 here is CASSEGVWQPQHF. The CDR3 DNA is TGTGCCAGCAGTGAAGGGGTTTGGCAGCCCCAGCATTTT.

This clone was picked up a small number of times. The chain links TRBV5-5 to TRBJ1-2; 9 bases align to TRBD1. CDR1 and CDR2 (germline): SGHKS, YYEKEE (reference sequence). The ends lost 4 bases at V and 11 bases at J; junction bases unmatched: 12. The CDR3 is made up of 14 amino acids. CDR3 nucleotides: TGTGCCAGCAGCCGACCGGGGTCCGGGACAGGGTACACCTTC. This translates into CASSRPGSGTGYTF.

The rearrangement links TRBV14 to TRBJ1-3; the D is unclear. Trimming took 3 bases from V and 0 from J, leaving 9 bases between them. CDR1 is SGHDN and CDR2 is FVKESK in the germline V gene. The CDR3 has 15 residues. The CDR3 reads CASSQVLSSGNTIYF. Here the CDR3 DNA reads TGTGCCAGCAGCCAGGTTTTAAGCTCTGGAAACACCATATATTTT.

This chain uses TRBV6-2 or TRBV6-3 with TRBJ2-7; D is perhaps TRBD2 (6 bases). CDR1 and CDR2 (germline): MNHEY, SVGEGT. Trimming pared 2 bases from V and 0 bases from J, leaving 11 bases between. There are 15 residues in the CDR3. CDR3 DNA: TGTGCCAGCAGTTACGTGACTAGTGGCTCCTACGAGCAGTACTTC. It codes for CASSYVTSGSYEQYF.

The V gene is TRBV5-1, the J gene TRBJ1-1, with D possibly TRBD1 on 5 matching bases. The CDR3 runs to 15 residues. Germline V lookup: CDR1 SGHRS, CDR2 YFSETQ. V lost 0 bases, J lost 2 bases, and 11 bases lay in between. The CDR3 nucleotides read TGCGCCAGCAGCTTGGTTGGGGGGAGAAACACTGAAGCTTTCTTT. This sequence encodes CASSLVGGRNTEAFF.

The chain uses TRBV30 and TRBJ2-3, with D possibly matching TRBD2 (6 bases). CDR3 length: 14 residues. Trimming took off 2 bases at V and 4 bases at J, with 13 bases between the two ends. CDR1 is GTSNPN, CDR2 SVGIG, per germline (reference sequence). CDR3 nucleotides: TGTGCCTGGAGTAGCGGGTCGACTGCAGATACGCAGTATTTT. This encodes CAWSSGSTADTQYF.

The chain joins TRBV4-3 to TRBJ2-1; D possibly corresponds to TRBD1 (7 bases). The CDR3 covers 18 residues. V was shortened by 1 base and J by 7 bases, with 23 bases between the two germline ends. CDR1 LGHNA and CDR2 YSLEER come from the germline V gene. CDR3: CASSQGTGWDFPLNEQFF. In nucleotides, the CDR3 is TGCGCCAGCAGCCAAGGGACAGGTTGGGACTTCCCTCTGAATGAGCAGTTCTTC.

This chain connects TRBV12-5 to TRBJ2-1; the match to TRBD2 covers 8 bases. The J segment lost 8 bases and the V segment lost 4 bases, leaving 10 bases of the junction unmatched. The CDR3 is 15 residues long. Germline CDR1 LGHNT, CDR2 FRNRAP. The CDR3, as DNA: TGTGCTAGTGGTTCGGGACTAGGAAAGGGGTATGAGCAGTTCTTC. Translating it yields CASGSGLGKGYEQFF.

This rearrangement joins TRBV5-1 to TRBJ2-7; D call uncertain. V lost 0 bases and J lost 0, with 10 bases in between. The germline V gene has CDR1 SGHRS and CDR2 YFSETQ. CDR3 size: 15 residues. In DNA, the CDR3 is TGCGCCAGCAGCTTGGTTCCAGGTAGCTCCTACGAGCAGTACTTC. Translation: CASSLVPGSSYEQYF. Drawing the rest from reference TRBV5-1 and TRBJ2-7, the complete variable domain is KAGVTQTPRYLIKTRGQQVTLSCSPISGHRSVSWYQQTPGQGLQFLFEYFSETQRNKGNFPGRFSGRQFSNSRSEMNVSTLELGDSALYLCASSLVPGSSYEQYFGPGTRLTVT.

J is TRBJ2-5 and V is TRBV18; 8 positions agree with TRBD2. With 8 bases clipped from V and 1 base from J, the junction kept 6 bases outside the gene matches. The CDR3 has 14 residues. CDR1 is KGHSH, CDR2 LQKENI, per germline. In DNA, the CDR3 is TGTGCCAGCCGGGCCCGGGAGGGCCAAGAGACCCAGTACTTC. This translates into CASRAREGQETQYF.

V usage is TRBV6-5 and J usage is TRBJ1-6; D is unresolved. Germline lookup yields CDR1 MNHEY and CDR2 SVGAGI. With 2 bases removed from V and 8 bases from J, the gap between germline ends came to 13 bases. The CDR3 covers 15 residues. CDR3 DNA: TGTGCCAGCAGTTACCAGACCCGTCCGCATTCACCCCTCCACTTT. Protein sequence: CASSYQTRPHSPLHF.

This chain connects TRBV5-1 to TRBJ2-7, with D possibly TRBD1 on 6 matching bases. Germline CDR1 reads SGHRS; CDR2 reads YFSETQ. The CDR3 totals 15 residues. The V end lost 3 bases, the J end lost 1 base, and 14 bases lay between the germline ends. The CDR3 sequence is CASSSRGISSYEQYF. CDR3 nucleotides: TGCGCCAGCAGCTCCAGGGGCATAAGTTCCTACGAGCAGTACTTC.

The V and J genes are TRBV5-5 and TRBJ2-7; D could derive from TRBD1 or TRBD2 (6 bases each). The CDR3 totals 14 residues. Per germline, CDR1 SGHKS and CDR2 YYEKEE (reference sequence). Trimming removed 1 base from V and 3 bases from J, with 11 bases in between. The CDR3 bases are TGTGCCAGCAGCTTGTTACAGGGACTCTACGAGCAGTACTTC. Translating it yields CASSLLQGLYEQYF.

The CDR3 DNA sequence: TGTGCCAGCAGCTTGTTCGGGGGGCGTGACGAGCAGTACTTC. Protein product: CASSLFGGRDEQYF. The V and J genes are TRBV7-9 and TRBJ2-7; D perhaps matches TRBD2 (7 bases). CDR1 is SEHNR and CDR2 is FQNEAQ in the germline V gene (reference sequence). The CDR3 is made up of 14 amino acids. V was clipped by 3 bases and J by 5 bases, with 14 bases between them.

The V and J genes are TRBV5-1 and TRBJ1-6; the D gene is possibly TRBD1 (6 bases). The germline V and J ends were trimmed by 3 bases and 7 bases, with 11 bases remaining between them. This CDR3 spans 14 amino acids. Looked up from germline, CDR1 is SGHRS and CDR2 is YFSETQ. Here the CDR3 reads CASSSQGKNSPLHF. As DNA, the CDR3 is TGCGCCAGCAGCTCACAGGGAAAGAATTCACCCCTCCACTTT.

This chain uses TRBV11-3 with TRBJ1-6; perhaps TRBD1 as D (5 bases). Trimming took off 6 bases at V and 10 bases at J, with 19 bases between the two ends. CDR1 SGHNT and CDR2 YENEEA come from the germline V gene. The CDR3 is 15 amino acids. The CDR3 reads CASSLGPGTYSPLHF. The CDR3 DNA follows: TGTGCCAGCAGTCTAGGTCCCGGGACGTACTCACCCCTCCACTTT. Full variable domain (remainder filled in from reference TRBV11-3 and TRBJ1-6): EAGVVQSPRYKIIEKKQPVAFWCNPISGHNTLYWYLQNLGQGPELLIRYENEEAVDDSQLPKDRFSAERLKGVDSTLKIQPAELGDSAVYLCASSLGPGTYSPLHFGNGTRLTVT.

This clone has a single count. The chain uses TRBV29-1 and TRBJ2-7, with no clear D. CDR1 is SQVTM and CDR2 is ANQGSEA in the germline V gene. The CDR3 runs to 16 residues. Trimming took off 4 bases at V and 3 bases at J, with 22 bases between the two ends. The DNA of the CDR3 is TGCAGCGTTGCTTCCGTGCCCAACCACCGGTACTACGAGCAGTACTTC. It specifies CSVASVPNHRYYEQYF.

The chain recombines TRBV30 with TRBJ2-1; maybe TRBD2 (5 bases). CDR3 length: 14 amino acids. Germline V CDR1 and CDR2: GTSNPN, SVGIG (reference sequence). The V and J ends lost 3 bases and 0 bases respectively, with 9 bases between them. The CDR3 reads CAWRDFISYNEQFF. For the CDR3, the DNA is TGTGCCTGGAGGGACTTCATCTCCTACAATGAGCAGTTCTTC.

The chain links TRBV30 to TRBJ2-7; TRBD1 matches 7 bases. J was trimmed by 6 bases and V by 2 bases; bases with no gene match: 4. This CDR3 is 12 amino acids long. Germline V gene sequence: CDR1 GTSNPN, CDR2 SVGIG (reference sequence). In DNA form, the CDR3 reads TGTGCCTGGAGTACGACAGGGTTCGAGCAGTACTTC. It is translated as CAWSTTGFEQYF. The full variable domain, its missing parts supplied by reference TRBV30 and TRBJ2-7, is SQTIHQWPATLVQPVGSPLSLECTVEGTSNPNLYWYRQAAGRGLQLLFYSVGIGQISSEVPQNLSASRPQDRQFILSSKKLLLSDSGFYLCAWSTTGFEQYFGPGTRLTVT.

The chain joins TRBV19 to TRBJ2-2; 7 nucleotides agree with TRBD1. The CDR3 spans 13 residues. The V gene end was trimmed by 3 bases and the J gene end by 12 bases; junction bases not matched to a gene: 7. CDR1 and CDR2 (germline): LNHDA, SQIVND (reference sequence). CDR3 DNA sequence: TGTGCCAGTAGTATCCCTTGGACAGGACAGCTGTTTTTT. Its translation is CASSIPWTGQLFF.